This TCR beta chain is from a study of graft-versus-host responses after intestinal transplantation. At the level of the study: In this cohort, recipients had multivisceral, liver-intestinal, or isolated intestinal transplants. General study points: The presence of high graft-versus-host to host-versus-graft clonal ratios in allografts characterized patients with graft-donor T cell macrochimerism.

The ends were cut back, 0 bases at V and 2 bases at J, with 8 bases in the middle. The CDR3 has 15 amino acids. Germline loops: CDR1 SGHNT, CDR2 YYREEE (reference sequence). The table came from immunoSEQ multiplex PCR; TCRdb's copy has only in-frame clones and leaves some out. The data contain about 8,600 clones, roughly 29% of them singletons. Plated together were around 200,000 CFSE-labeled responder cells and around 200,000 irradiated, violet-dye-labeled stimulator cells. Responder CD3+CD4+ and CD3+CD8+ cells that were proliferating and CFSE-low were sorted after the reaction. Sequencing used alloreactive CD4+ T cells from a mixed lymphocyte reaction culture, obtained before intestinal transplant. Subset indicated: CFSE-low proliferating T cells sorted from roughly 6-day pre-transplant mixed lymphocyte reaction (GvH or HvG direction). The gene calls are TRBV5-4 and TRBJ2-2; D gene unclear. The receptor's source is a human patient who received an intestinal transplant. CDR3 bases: TGTGCCAGCAGCTTGGGCTCTACTAACACCGGGGAGCTGTTTTTT. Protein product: CASSLGSTNTGELFF.